This T cell receptor (beta chain) came from a study of early T cells in non-severe SARS-CoV-2 infection. As for the study in general: Chains were not paired, and sequencing was done on bulk RNA from unsorted whole blood.

Unique molecular identifiers were added to individual cDNA molecules. Via MiXCR, TCRdb re-called the 5' RACE reads, giving one row per CDR3 protein. In the table there are more than 45,000 distinct CDR3 sequences, around 5.2% of which are singletons. Germline loops: CDR1 SGHNT, CDR2 YYREEE (reference sequence). V shed 4 bases, J shed 6 bases, and the junction held 3 bases outside the gene matches. The CDR3 is 14 amino acids. Findings and caveats of the study: Private and CD4 specificities were missed by VDJdb matching, skewed to anti-spike CD8.

This clonotype has ten or more counts. The antigen remains undetermined. The chain joins TRBV5-4 to TRBJ2-1, with TRBD1 matching 11 bases. The sequencing sample was made of whole blood. This clonotype was sampled from an adult who was a healthcare worker with PCR-confirmed SARS-CoV-2 infection or an uninfected control (not recorded which). CDR3 loop: CASSRDRGANEQFF. The DNA of the CDR3 is TGTGCCAGCAGCCGGGACAGGGGGGCCAATGAGCAGTTCTTC.